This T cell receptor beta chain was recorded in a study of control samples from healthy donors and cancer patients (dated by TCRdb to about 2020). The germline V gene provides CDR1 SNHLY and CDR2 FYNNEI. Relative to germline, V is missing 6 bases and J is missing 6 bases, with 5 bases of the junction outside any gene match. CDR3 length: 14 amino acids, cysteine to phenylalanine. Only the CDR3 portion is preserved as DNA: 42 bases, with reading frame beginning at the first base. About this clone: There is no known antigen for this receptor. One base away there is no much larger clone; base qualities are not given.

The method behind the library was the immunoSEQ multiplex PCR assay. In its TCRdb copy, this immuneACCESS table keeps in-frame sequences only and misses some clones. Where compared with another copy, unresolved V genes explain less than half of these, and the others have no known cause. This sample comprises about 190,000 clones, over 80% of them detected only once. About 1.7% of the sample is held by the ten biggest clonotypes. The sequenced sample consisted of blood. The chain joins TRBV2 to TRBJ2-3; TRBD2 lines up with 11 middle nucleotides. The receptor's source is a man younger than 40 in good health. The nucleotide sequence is TGTGCCAGCAGCTTCAGACTAGCGGGGGATACGCAGTATTTT. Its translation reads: CASSFRLAGDTQYF.